The T cell receptor (beta chain) described here comes from a study of blood T cell repertoires in COVID-19. Germline V gene sequence: CDR1 KGHDR, CDR2 SFDVKD. Losses at the gene ends were 5 bases for V and 3 bases for J; bases not matched to a gene: 11. The CDR3 is made up of 17 amino acids. The assay was immunoSEQ multiplex PCR, and TCRdb's table has in-frame clones only and misses some. The repertoire holds some 350,000 clones, with around 90% as singletons. The sequence derives from a man between 18 and 29 years old with active or convalescent COVID-19. The chain has TRBV24-1 and TRBJ2-2; 7 nucleotides line up with TRBD1. The sequencing input was peripheral blood. The CDR3 DNA is TGTGCCACCAGTGCCCTGAACCGGGACAGTTACACCGGGGAGCTGTTTTTT. Its protein product is CATSALNRDSYTGELFF.